The 27 T cell receptor beta chains listed next were all sequenced from one sample in a study of early T cells in non-severe SARS-CoV-2 infection. TCRdb reanalysed the 5' RACE reads using MiXCR and keeps one entry per CDR3 protein. Altogether about 48,000 distinct CDR3 sequences are present, less than 6.5% being singletons, with the ten largest covering about 4.9%. Sample: whole blood, taken at baseline. The origin of the receptors is an adult who was a healthcare worker with PCR-confirmed SARS-CoV-2 infection or an uninfected control (not recorded which).

Sample share makes this clonotype medium-sized (0.01 to 0.1%). This rearrangement joins TRBV6-5 to TRBJ1-6; no definite D call. Germline V gene data show CDR1 as MNHEY and CDR2 as SVGAGI. Trimming took 5 bases from V and 8 from J, leaving 16 bases between them. The CDR3 length is 15 residues. CDR3 amino acids: CASSRPPRVDSPLHF. The CDR3 DNA reads TGTGCCAGCAGTAGGCCGCCGAGGGTCGATTCACCCCTCCACTTT.

This clonotype came up many times. This chain connects TRBV7-9 to TRBJ1-2; D is uncertain. The CDR3 is 14 residues long. The V and J ends lost 1 base and 0 bases respectively, with 6 bases between them. Germline V gene data show CDR1 as SEHNR and CDR2 as FQNEAQ (reference sequence). The CDR3 loop is CASSLGISNYGYTF. The DNA of the CDR3 is TGTGCCAGCAGCTTAGGGATATCTAACTATGGCTACACCTTC.

This clonotype was seen repeatedly, ten times or more. CDR3 nucleotide sequence: TGCGCCAGCAGCTTGGGACAGGTCGTTTCCGAGCAGTACTTC. Translating gives CASSLGQVVSEQYF. V is TRBV5-1 and J is TRBJ2-7, with D perhaps matching TRBD1 (6 bases). Trimming pared 0 bases from V and 6 bases from J, leaving 13 bases between. CDR3 length equals 14 residues. The germline V gene encodes CDR1 SGHRS and CDR2 YFSETQ.

J is TRBJ2-3 and V is TRBV28, with a tentative D call TRBD1 (8 bases). The germline V gene encodes CDR1 MDHEN and CDR2 SYDVKM. The length of the CDR3 is 16 residues. V was cut by 5 bases and J by 8 bases, with 23 bases left in between. CDR3 sequence: CASSPGQGGTYATQYF. The CDR3 DNA follows: TGTGCCAGCAGTCCCGGACAGGGAGGGACGTATGCTACGCAGTATTTT.

This clonotype appeared a few times. The J gene is TRBJ2-3, the V gene TRBV4-2; 9 bases line up with TRBD2. Germline V gives CDR1 LGHNA, CDR2 YNFKEQ. The length of the CDR3 is 15 residues. V was clipped by 4 bases and J by 1 base; unmatched bases: 3. CDR3 sequence reads: CASSPGGRGTDTQYF. CDR3 DNA: TGTGCCAGCAGCCCCGGCGGGAGGGGCACAGATACGCAGTATTTT.

This clonotype was recorded many times. This chain uses TRBV7-9 with TRBJ2-1; D remains ambiguous. This CDR3 is 11 amino acids long. Germline CDR1 and CDR2: SEHNR and FQNEAQ (reference sequence). V lost 5 bases to trimming and J lost 7 bases, with 6 bases between them. CDR3 sequence reads: CASSSSNEQFF. The CDR3 nucleotides read TGTGCCAGCAGCAGTAGTAATGAGCAGTTCTTC.

This clonotype has ten or more counts. The gene calls are TRBV10-3 and TRBJ2-5; 10 positions match TRBD2. The CDR3 sequence is 13 residues long. The J segment lost 4 bases and the V segment lost 7 bases, leaving 3 bases of the junction unmatched. Germline V gene sequence: CDR1 ENHRY, CDR2 SYGVKD. Here the CDR3 DNA reads TGTGCCATCACTAGCGGGAGAGGAGAGACCCAGTACTTC. Amino acids: CAITSGRGETQYF.

This clonotype was seen many times. The chain combines TRBV28 with TRBJ2-4; D perhaps matches TRBD2 (6 bases). The CDR3 loop spans 14 amino acids. V was clipped by 7 bases and J by 1 base, with 11 bases between them. The V gene's germline CDR1 is MDHEN and CDR2 SYDVKM. This chain's CDR3 is CASNVAGAKNIQYF. DNA of the CDR3: TGTGCCAGCAACGTCGCGGGGGCCAAAAACATTCAGTACTTC. Full variable domain (rest looked up from reference TRBV28 and TRBJ2-4): DVKVTQSSRYLVKRTGEKVFLECVQDMDHENMFWYRQDPGLGLRLIYFSYDVKMKEKGDIPEGYSVSREKKERFSLILESASTNQTSMYLCASNVAGAKNIQYFGAGTRLSVL.

This clonotype occurred many times. The V call is TRBV29-1, the J call TRBJ2-5; D ambiguous. The CDR3 loop spans 10 amino acids. Germline loops: CDR1 SQVTM, CDR2 ANQGSEA. V was trimmed by 4 bases and J by 5 bases, leaving 5 bases between them. The CDR3 DNA reads as TGCAGCGTTGTTGAGGAGACCCAGTACTTC. Protein: CSVVEETQYF.

At least ten counts were recorded for this clonotype. The gene calls are TRBV20-1 and TRBJ1-5, with D hard to call. Germline lookup yields CDR1 DFQATT and CDR2 SNEGSKA (reference sequence). Trimming pared 5 bases from V and 3 bases from J, leaving 17 bases between. This CDR3 comprises 15 residues. Here the CDR3 reads CSASPDGDINQPQHF. For the CDR3, the DNA is TGCAGTGCTTCACCGGACGGGGATATCAATCAGCCCCAGCATTTT.

This clonotype came up many times. The chain couples TRBV10-3 to TRBJ1-5, with D possibly TRBD1 on 5 matching bases. The CDR3 length is 14 residues. V lost 4 bases and J 7 bases, leaving 14 bases between the germline ends. Germline V gives CDR1 ENHRY, CDR2 SYGVKD. This CDR3 reads CAISGMGVDQPQHF. CDR3 nucleotides: TGTGCCATCAGTGGTATGGGGGTGGACCAGCCCCAGCATTTT.

This clonotype was detected ten times or more. The chain recombines TRBV13 with TRBJ2-1, with 15 bases matching TRBD2. J gave up 8 bases and V 0 bases, and 11 bases lay outside the gene matches. CDR3 size: 19 residues. Germline V lookup: CDR1 PRHDT, CDR2 FYEKMQ (reference sequence). CDR3 sequence: CASSLGLRRTSGRADEQFF. As DNA, the CDR3 is TGTGCCAGCAGCTTAGGCCTACGGCGGACTAGCGGGAGGGCCGATGAGCAGTTCTTC. Complete variable domain (other parts from reference TRBV13 and TRBJ2-1): AAGVIQSPRHLIKEKRETATLKCYPIPRHDTVYWYQQGPGQDPQFLISFYEKMQSDKGSIPDRFSAQQFSDYHSELNMSSLELGDSALYFCASSLGLRRTSGRADEQFFGPGTRLTVL.

This clonotype was detected many times. The V and J genes are TRBV5-1 and TRBJ2-1, with D perhaps TRBD2 (5 bases). The CDR3 consists of 15 residues. CDR1 SGHRS and CDR2 YFSETQ come from the germline V gene. Trimming took 2 bases from V and 5 from J, leaving 14 bases between them. The CDR3 DNA reads as TGCGCCAGCAGCTTTCACGGGGAGAAGGACAATGAGCAGTTCTTC. Translation: CASSFHGEKDNEQFF.

This clonotype was found many times. The chain has TRBV18 and TRBJ1-1, with D hard to call. Trimming removed 2 bases from V and 0 bases from J, with 7 bases in between. The CDR3 length is 14 residues. Looked up from germline, CDR1 is KGHSH and CDR2 is LQKENI. The CDR3 protein is CASSPGYMNTEAFF. CDR3 coding DNA: TGTGCCAGCTCACCAGGGTACATGAACACTGAAGCTTTCTTT.

This clonotype was seen at least ten times. The chain is built from TRBV4-1 and TRBJ2-6, with TRBD1 matching 8 bases. CDR1 is MGHRA, CDR2 YSYEKL, per germline. The CDR3 is 17 amino acids. V gave up 5 bases and J gave up 0 bases; unmatched junction bases: 6. The CDR3 loop is CASSKTGVGSGANVLTF. DNA for the CDR3: TGCGCCAGCAGCAAGACAGGGGTCGGCTCTGGGGCCAACGTCCTGACTTTC.

Notes on this clonotype: A single base separates this from a much larger clone, so it may be a read error. The V call is TRBV30, the J call TRBJ2-7; D is uncertain. The CDR3 covers 12 residues. Per germline, CDR1 GTSNPN and CDR2 SVGIG (reference sequence). CDR3 loop: CVWSAHSYEQYF. CDR3 bases: TGTGTCTGGAGCGCCCACAGCTACGAGCAGTACTTC.

This clonotype was recorded at least ten times. The V call is TRBV7-9, the J call TRBJ2-1; 7 nucleotides line up with TRBD2. The junction had 6 bases not matched to a gene; V was cut back by 0 bases and J by 10 bases. CDR1 and CDR2 (germline): SEHNR, FQNEAQ (reference sequence). The CDR3 extends over 14 amino acids. The CDR3 protein is CASSLASGMWEQFF. CDR3 coding DNA: TGTGCCAGCAGCTTAGCGAGCGGGATGTGGGAGCAGTTCTTC. Filled out from reference TRBV7-9 and TRBJ2-1, the complete variable domain reads DTGVSQNPRHKITKRGQNVTFRCDPISEHNRLYWYRQTLGQGPEFLTYFQNEAQLEKSRLLSDRFSAERPKGSFSTLEIQRTEQGDSAMYLCASSLASGMWEQFFGPGTRLTVL.

This clonotype was seen a few times. The gene calls are TRBV7-6 and TRBJ2-7; unclear D gene. The CDR3 sequence is 14 residues long. Between the trimmed V and J ends, which lost 5 bases and 1 base, there was a span of 12 bases. Germline V lookup: CDR1 SGHVS, CDR2 FNYEAQ. The CDR3 region has the DNA TGTGCCAGCAGCCCAGAACTGGGGTCCTACGAGCAGTACTTC. Its translation: CASSPELGSYEQYF.

The table lists this clonotype with many counts. This chain links TRBV12-3 or TRBV12-4 with TRBJ1-1; D gene ambiguous. Trimming stripped 6 bases from V and 1 base from J, with 18 bases between. The CDR3 has 16 residues. CDR3 bases: TGTGCCAGCAGCACTACCGTCGGACCTGAGAACACTGAAGCTTTCTTT. It yields the protein CASSTTVGPENTEAFF.

In this sample, this clonotype turned up many times. This chain joins TRBV18 and TRBJ2-1, with TRBD1 matching 8 bases. Germline CDR1 reads KGHSH; CDR2 reads LQKENI. The CDR3 consists of 13 residues. V gave up 3 bases and J gave up 6 bases; unmatched junction bases: 1. The CDR3 nucleotides are TGTGCCAGCTCACCTACAGGGGGCAATGAGCAGTTCTTC. Translating gives CASSPTGGNEQFF.

This clonotype was recorded at least ten times. The J gene is TRBJ2-3, the V gene TRBV12-3 or TRBV12-4, with a tentative D call TRBD1 (6 bases). V lost 5 bases and J lost 2, with 11 bases in between. CDR3 length: 14 residues. Written as DNA, the CDR3 is TGTGCCAGCAGTGTTGGGGACAACACAGATACGCAGTATTTT. Translated: CASSVGDNTDTQYF.

The chain employs TRBV4-1 and TRBJ2-1; 10 nucleotides agree with TRBD1. CDR1 and CDR2 (germline): MGHRA, YSYEKL. There are 19 residues in the CDR3. The J segment lost 1 base and the V segment lost 0 bases, leaving 9 bases of the junction unmatched. In DNA, the CDR3 is TGCGCCAGCAGCCAAGATATAGAGACAGGGGGCACATCCTACAATGAGCAGTTCTTC. Translated, it gives CASSQDIETGGTSYNEQFF.

This clonotype was detected many times. This chain joins TRBV6-6 and TRBJ1-2, with TRBD1 matching 7 bases. The V segment lost 7 bases and the J segment 2 bases; nucleotides outside the gene matches: 4. The CDR3 extends over 13 amino acids. Germline V gene sequence: CDR1 MNHNY, CDR2 SVGAGI (reference sequence). This CDR3 is CASIRGQNYGYTF. The CDR3 bases are TGTGCCAGCATTCGGGGACAGAACTATGGCTACACCTTC.

This clonotype was seen more than once but under ten times. The gene calls are TRBV12-3 or TRBV12-4 and TRBJ1-2; D gene ambiguous. The CDR3 consists of 13 residues. Trimming left V 2 bases short and J 3 bases short, with 7 bases between. CDR3 bases: TGTGCCAGCAGTTTAACATCTCACTATGGCTACACCTTC. The encoded protein is CASSLTSHYGYTF.

This clonotype has ten or more counts. The chain couples TRBV9 to TRBJ2-7; D is unclear. The germline gives CDR1 SGDLS, CDR2 YYNGEE. Trimming left V 0 bases short and J 4 bases short, with 8 bases between. This CDR3 region has 13 residues. The CDR3 spells CASSVAMGYEQYF. The CDR3 DNA reads TGTGCCAGCAGCGTAGCTATGGGGTACGAGCAGTACTTC.

This clonotype has at least ten counts. The V gene is TRBV6-9, the J gene TRBJ2-6, with D hard to call. Germline V gene data show CDR1 as MNHGY and CDR2 as SVAAGI. This CDR3 is 17 amino acids long. Trimming pared 7 bases from V and 0 bases from J, leaving 16 bases between. DNA of the CDR3: TGTGCCAGCACCCGAACGACTGAGGCCTCTGGGGCCAACGTCCTGACTTTC. Encoded protein: CASTRTTEASGANVLTF.

This clonotype showed up many times. The V call is TRBV6-6, the J call TRBJ2-5; D unclear. CDR3 length: 12 residues. Trimming removed 0 bases from V and 5 bases from J, with 4 bases in between. Germline V gene sequence: CDR1 MNHNY, CDR2 SVGAGI (reference sequence). The CDR3, as DNA: TGTGCCAGCAGTTACTCGGAGGAGACCCAGTACTTC. Amino acid sequence: CASSYSEETQYF.